This T cell receptor (beta chain) appears in the sequencing data of a study of OX40 agonist ivuxolimab in advanced cancers. The table came from immunoSEQ multiplex PCR; TCRdb's copy has only in-frame clones and leaves some out. The sample shows more than 85,000 clones, roughly 87% of them seen only once. V shed 6 bases and J 1 base; nucleotides not matched to a gene: 7. The CDR3 covers 15 residues. CDR1 is SGHAT and CDR2 is FQDESV in the germline V gene (reference sequence). The receptor comes from an adult with an advanced solid tumor such as melanoma, head and neck, liver or kidney cancer. The rearrangement joins TRBV11-1 to TRBJ1-1; the match to TRBD1 covers 8 bases. Source: CD4+ or CD8+ T cells sorted from blood, taken in a trial of the OX40 agonist ivuxolimab. The CDR3 DNA reads as TGTGCCAGCAGTAAGGACAGGGCAAAGAACACTGAAGCTTTCTTT. This sequence encodes CASSKDRAKNTEAFF.